The 9 T cell receptor beta chains presented below share a single source sample, sequenced in a study of spatial heterogeneity in lung cancer. The time point was: sample taken at primary tumor resection. Whole RNA came from tumor, nontumor lung or frozen PBMC and was sequenced without being sorted. TCRdb analysed the 5' RACE reads with MiXCR anew, one entry per CDR3 protein. The top ten hold around 7% of the sample, which has about 21,000 distinct CDR3 sequences, around 4.6% seen once. The sequencing here drew on PBMCs, taken at surgery. The receptor set was obtained from a male donor with early-stage non-small cell lung cancer.

This chain uses TRBV7-9 with TRBJ1-2; TRBD1 matches 7 bases. V trimming: 5 bases; J trimming: 2 bases; junction bases outside the gene matches: 14. The CDR3 covers 17 residues. Germline CDR1 is SEHNR and CDR2 is FQNEAQ (reference sequence). CDR3 nucleotides: TGTGCCAGCAGCCACTTATCCCCACAGGGGATAAACTATGGCTACACCTTC. Translated, it gives CASSHLSPQGINYGYTF.

At least ten counts were recorded for this clonotype. The genes are TRBV7-9 and TRBJ2-5; tentative D call: TRBD1 (6 bases). The germline V gene encodes CDR1 SEHNR and CDR2 FQNEAQ (reference sequence). This CDR3 has 16 residues. The V gene lost 4 bases and the J gene lost 4 bases, with 19 bases spanning the gap. The CDR3 DNA reads as TGTGCCAGCAGCTCCTCCGGGACAATAAGGGGAGAGACCCAGTACTTC. This sequence encodes CASSSSGTIRGETQYF.

This clonotype was observed at least ten times. The rearrangement links TRBV3-1 to TRBJ2-1; no firm D call. This CDR3 contains 15 residues. V dropped 0 bases and J dropped 4 bases, with 10 bases sitting between them. Germline lookup yields CDR1 LGHDT and CDR2 YNNKEL (reference sequence). The CDR3 sequence is CASSQDLAAYNEQFF. CDR3 nucleotides: TGTGCCAGCAGCCAAGATTTGGCGGCGTACAATGAGCAGTTCTTC.

The rearrangement links TRBV25-1 to TRBJ2-6; D possibly matches TRBD1 or TRBD2 (5 bases each). Germline V lookup: CDR1 MGHDK, CDR2 SYGVNS. Trimming stripped 10 bases from V and 0 bases from J, with 10 bases between. CDR3 size: 14 residues. The CDR3 DNA is TGTGCCACCTCAGGGAGCTCTGGGGCCAACGTCCTGACTTTC. Its protein is CATSGSSGANVLTF.

In this sample, this clonotype turned up many times. V gene TRBV6-5 combines with J gene TRBJ1-5, with a weak D call TRBD1 (6 bases). CDR1 and CDR2 from the germline V gene are MNHEY and SVGAGI. This CDR3 has 13 residues. V shed 8 bases and J shed 6 bases, with 14 bases lying between them. The CDR3 here is CASGGQGSQPQHF. The CDR3 coding sequence is TGTGCCAGCGGGGGGCAGGGGAGTCAGCCCCAGCATTTT.

This chain joins TRBV12-3 or TRBV12-4 and TRBJ1-4; D not resolved. CDR3 length: 15 amino acids. Between the trimmed V and J ends, which lost 1 base and 10 bases, there was a span of 16 bases. The CDR3, as DNA: TGTGCCAGCAGTTTAGATTTTGGGTTGGGCGGAAAACTGTTTTTT. This codes for CASSLDFGLGGKLFF.

This clonotype was counted ten times or more. J is TRBJ1-1 and V is TRBV6-2 or TRBV6-3; D unclear. With 6 bases removed from V and 5 bases from J, the gap between germline ends came to 13 bases. The CDR3 is 13 amino acids. CDR1 MNHEY and CDR2 SVGEGT come from the germline V gene. The CDR3 nucleotides read TGTGCCAGCAGACGGGCGCAGGCTACTGAAGCTTTCTTT. Residues: CASRRAQATEAFF.

Many counts were recorded for this clonotype. This chain uses TRBV20-1 with TRBJ1-1, with D uncertain. The CDR3 totals 13 residues. The V and J ends lost 3 bases and 4 bases respectively, with 12 bases between them. Germline CDR1 DFQATT, CDR2 SNEGSKA (reference sequence). The chain's CDR3 is CSARFGGFTEAFF. CDR3 sequence (DNA): TGCAGTGCTAGGTTCGGCGGGTTCACTGAAGCTTTCTTT.

This clonotype was recorded a few times. The rearrangement uses TRBV5-4 and TRBJ2-1; D is perhaps TRBD2 (5 bases). Trimming removed 9 bases from V and 0 bases from J, with 10 bases in between. Per germline, CDR1 SGHNT and CDR2 YYREEE (reference sequence). This CDR3 region has 13 residues. As DNA, the CDR3 is TGTGCCATGAGCGGAGGCTCCTACAATGAGCAGTTCTTC. This sequence encodes CAMSGGSYNEQFF. Drawing the rest from reference TRBV5-4 and TRBJ2-1, the complete variable domain is ETGVTQSPTHLIKTRGQQVTLRCSSQSGHNTVSWYQQALGQGPQFIFQYYREEENGRGNFPPRFSGLQFPNYSSELNVNALELDDSALYLCAMSGGSYNEQFFGPGTRLTVL.